The 16 T cell receptor beta chains below come from one sample, sequenced in a study of T cell changes during pregnancy in multiple sclerosis. Method: immunoSEQ multiplex PCR; TCRdb's copy keeps in-frame clones and lacks some. The sample has around 30,000 clones; just over 90% are singletons. Sequencing was performed on CD8+ T cells from peripheral blood mononuclear cells, taken before pregnancy. These TCRs come from a female donor with multiple sclerosis, enrolled in a pregnancy study.

This chain uses TRBV4-1 with TRBJ2-5, with D possibly matching TRBD2 (5 bases). The V and J ends lost 1 base and 4 bases respectively, with 16 bases between them. Looked up from germline, CDR1 is MGHRA and CDR2 is YSYEKL. This CDR3 has 16 residues. The CDR3 DNA sequence: TGCGCCAGCAGCCAAGTTCCGGGAATCCCGGGAGAGACCCAGTACTTC. Translated, it gives CASSQVPGIPGETQYF.

CDR3 amino acids: CASSQQGALSYEQYF. CDR3 bases: TGCGCCAGCAGCCAACAGGGGGCGCTTTCCTACGAGCAGTACTTC. The chain carries TRBV4-1 and TRBJ2-7; 8 bases are shared with TRBD1. The germline gives CDR1 MGHRA, CDR2 YSYEKL. V lost 2 bases and J lost 1; bases outside the gene matches: 4. The CDR3 is made up of 15 amino acids.

The V and J genes are TRBV19 and TRBJ2-1; maybe TRBD2 (6 bases). The V and J ends lost 5 bases and 9 bases respectively, with 20 bases between them. This CDR3 spans 15 amino acids. The V gene's germline CDR1 is LNHDA and CDR2 SQIVND (reference sequence). CDR3 nucleotide sequence: TGTGCCAGTAGTGGAGGTCTAGCGAGTTGGGGTGAGCAGTTCTTC. Amino acid sequence: CASSGGLASWGEQFF.

The V call is TRBV12-5, the J call TRBJ2-4, with 8 bases that match TRBD2. The length of the CDR3 is 15 residues. Germline-derived CDR1 and CDR2 are LGHNT and FRNRAP. Trimming at V came to 4 bases and at J to 7 bases, leaving 9 bases not matched to a gene. DNA for the CDR3: TGTGCTAGTGGTTCCCCCTCCGGGGGGGTGAACATTCAGTACTTC. Protein: CASGSPSGGVNIQYF.

The genes are TRBV18 and TRBJ2-7; D remains unclear. V was cut by 8 bases and J by 7 bases, with 18 bases left in between. This CDR3 region has 13 residues. Germline V gene lookup returns CDR1 KGHSH and CDR2 LQKENI. The CDR3 region has the DNA TGTGCCAGCCCCGCATCATCCCCTCGGGAGCAGTACTTC. It yields the protein CASPASSPREQYF.

The J gene is TRBJ2-7, the V gene TRBV7-2; D is undetermined. CDR3 size: 16 residues. Trimming pared 1 base from V and 5 bases from J, leaving 18 bases between. Germline lookup yields CDR1 SGHTA and CDR2 FQGNSA. This CDR3 reads CASSLDGPTLGNEQYF. The CDR3 nucleotides read TGTGCCAGCAGCTTAGATGGCCCGACCCTAGGCAACGAGCAGTACTTC.

The chain has TRBV19 and TRBJ2-1; 8 bases fit TRBD1. This CDR3 has 15 residues. The germline V gene encodes CDR1 LNHDA and CDR2 SQIVND (reference sequence). Trimming took 4 bases from V and 5 from J; bases not matched to a gene: 7. The CDR3 spells CASSTGGQGNNEQFF. DNA for the CDR3: TGTGCCAGTAGTACGGGTGGACAGGGAAACAATGAGCAGTTCTTC.

V is TRBV9 and J is TRBJ1-5, with TRBD1 matching 8 bases. The J segment lost 1 base and the V segment lost 0 bases, leaving 0 bases of the junction unmatched. Germline V gene lookup returns CDR1 SGDLS and CDR2 YYNGEE. There are 15 residues in the CDR3. CDR3 sequence reads: CASSVGTGSNQPQHF. In DNA form, the CDR3 reads TGTGCCAGCAGCGTAGGGACAGGGAGCAATCAGCCCCAGCATTTT.

This clone is categorized as medium-sized. This chain joins TRBV7-9 and TRBJ1-1; 11 nucleotides align to TRBD1. The junction had 11 bases not matched to a gene; V was cut back by 5 bases and J by 3 bases. The CDR3 is made up of 17 amino acids. Germline V CDR1 and CDR2: SEHNR, FQNEAQ (reference sequence). For the CDR3, the DNA is TGTGCCAGCAGCCCAGGGACAGGGGGAGTGACAGACACTGAAGCTTTCTTT. This sequence encodes CASSPGTGGVTDTEAFF.

This rearrangement joins TRBV12-2 to TRBJ2-7; TRBD1 is taken as the D call from the table, unchecked against the DNA. TRBV12-2 has pseudogene status. The CDR3 is made up of 13 amino acids. CDR3 bases: TGTGCAAGTCGCTTACGCAGATCCTACGAGCAGTACTTC. This encodes CASRLRRSYEQYF.

The chain is built from TRBV27 and TRBJ2-7; 7 positions agree with TRBD1. J gave up 0 bases and V 4 bases, and 3 bases lay outside the gene matches. Germline V gives CDR1 MNHEY, CDR2 SMNVEV (reference sequence). The CDR3 covers 14 residues. CDR3 sequence (DNA): TGTGCCAGCAGTTCCTGGGACAGCTCCTACGAGCAGTACTTC. It yields the protein CASSSWDSSYEQYF.

The V and J genes are TRBV4-3 and TRBJ2-3, with 11 bases fitting TRBD2. Germline lookup yields CDR1 LGHNA and CDR2 YSLEER. The trim removed 4 bases at V and 6 bases at J, leaving 12 bases unmatched. CDR3 size: 17 residues. The CDR3, as DNA: TGCGCCAGCAGCCCCTCCGGGCTAGCGGGGGGTCGGGATACGCAGTATTTT. It encodes CASSPSGLAGGRDTQYF.

V and J are TRBV7-6 and TRBJ2-1; D remains ambiguous. Between the trimmed V and J ends, which lost 3 bases and 6 bases, there was a span of 9 bases. The CDR3 covers 13 residues. The germline gives CDR1 SGHVS, CDR2 FNYEAQ. The CDR3 loop reads CASSLRVLNEQFF. In DNA, the CDR3 is TGTGCCAGCAGCTTGAGAGTGCTCAATGAGCAGTTCTTC.

This chain joins TRBV2 and TRBJ2-1; TRBD2 aligns across 16 bases. The germline V gene encodes CDR1 SNHLY and CDR2 FYNNEI. Trimming removed 11 bases from V and 2 bases from J; junction bases left unmatched: 6. The CDR3 is made up of 16 amino acids. The CDR3 bases are TGTGCCTCCGGGACTAGCGGGAGGGCCCCCTACAATGAGCAGTTCTTC. This sequence encodes CASGTSGRAPYNEQFF.

The CDR3, as DNA: TGTGCCAGTAGTATATCACAGGGCTACAATGAGCAGTTCTTC. Encoded protein: CASSISQGYNEQFF. This chain links TRBV19 with TRBJ2-1; TRBD1 might be the D (6 bases). Germline CDR1 and CDR2: LNHDA and SQIVND (reference sequence). The CDR3 covers 14 residues. Trimming left V 2 bases short and J 3 bases short, with 8 bases between.

V gene TRBV7-8 combines with J gene TRBJ1-1; 12 nucleotides line up with TRBD1. V trimming: 5 bases; J trimming: 4 bases; junction bases outside the gene matches: 5. CDR1 is SGHVS, CDR2 FQNEAQ, per germline. The CDR3 has 15 amino acids. CDR3 sequence (DNA): TGTGCCAGCAGCCATCCGGGACAGGGGGCCACTGAAGCTTTCTTT. It codes for CASSHPGQGATEAFF. Supplemented by reference TRBV7-8 and TRBJ1-1, the full variable domain reads GAGVSQSPRYKVAKRGQDVALRCDPISGHVSLFWYQQALGQGPEFLTYFQNEAQLDKSGLPSDRFFAERPEGSVSTLKIQRTQQEDSAVYLCASSHPGQGATEAFFGQGTRLTVV.